This T cell receptor (beta chain) is drawn from a study of T cell responses to AZD1222 COVID-19 vaccine (dated by TCRdb to about 2021). About the investigation overall: TCR sequencing covered over 230 trial participants: about 210 given two doses of AZD1222 and 26 given two doses of MenACWY control vaccine. Trial participants were enrolled by age into 18-55, 56-69 and 70-plus year subgroups, with roughly 160, 29 and 62 TCR-sequenced participants respectively.

The cysteine opens and the phenylalanine closes a CDR3 of 15 amino acids. Only the CDR3 portion is preserved as DNA: 45 bases, with reading frame beginning at the first base. The germline V end is reduced by 5 bases and the J end by 4 bases; junction bases left unmatched: 3. CDR1 SNHLY and CDR2 FYNNEI are derived from the germline V gene. The CDR3 regions of human TCRbeta chains were analyzed by immunosequencing. On the authors' methods: Repertoire TCRs were matched against a reference library of SARS-CoV-2-specific TCRs generated with the MIRA antigen-specificity platform. Breadth was defined as the fraction of unique TCRs that were SARS-CoV-2-associated, and depth was defined as the fraction of total T cells that were SARS-CoV-2-associated. Using the MIRA data, each spike-specific TCR was mapped to the spike region that the TCR reacts to and placed in a CD4 or CD8 class. Log10-transformed breadth and depth values were compared by one-way ANOVA with Sidak's multiple comparisons tests. In its TCRdb copy, this immuneACCESS table keeps in-frame sequences only and misses some clones. Where compared with another copy, unresolved V genes explain less than half of these, and the others have no known cause. That table furnishes V, J and clone size, whereas the DNA furnished D and trimming. In all, the sample holds about 160,000 clones, and 75% to 95% of those were seen once. About 3.3% of the sample lies in the top ten.

With regard to this clone: Its binding antigen is unknown. Qualities for individual bases were not recorded, and no much larger clone is one base off.

What the study reported, not specific to this receptor: Nearly half of unique spike-specific TCRs reportedly recognized epitopes outside regions mutated in the B.1.351 and B.1.1.7 variants. After two AZD1222 doses, both the breadth and the depth of spike-specific TCRs were significantly higher than at day 0 and than in MenACWY recipients. In the small 56-69-year group, the increase in depth fell short of significance, most likely because of low power. Participants were mostly white British, with more females than males. The authors suggested clonal diversity may have been underestimated. Because no day 14 peak-response samples were available, repertoires were characterized only after the peak T cell response. Conclusions about previously exposed vaccinees were limited because only six AZD1222 recipients were SARS-CoV-2 seropositive at baseline. Vaccine-associated CD4 TCRs spanned the whole spike protein, with dominant responses in regions 160-218 and 743-854.

The time point tag for this specimen amounts to: about 28 days (+/-7) after the second vaccine dose. AZD1222 recipients whose second dose came at about 4 weeks and those whose second dose came at about 12 weeks were combined into one group, since spike-specific TCR depth and breadth did not differ between the two schedules. The vaccinee samples were drawn from two UK trials, COV001 and COV002, one of which was a single-blind randomized controlled phase 2/3 trial testing AZD1222 (ChAdOx1 nCoV-19) in healthy adults. Trial participant PBMC samples were collected at day 0 and day 28 after the second dose for TCRbeta chain sequencing.

This specimen was peripheral blood, taken 28 days after the second AZD1222 dose. The sequence was collected from an adult who received the AZD1222 COVID-19 vaccine. Recombination linked TRBV2 to TRBJ2-3; TRBD2 fits 13 bases in the junction. Here is the DNA: TGTGCCAGCAGTAGGACTAGCGGGAGTGCAGATACGCAGTATTTT. Its translation reads: CASSRTSGSADTQYF.